The 2 T cell receptor beta chains below come from one sample, sequenced in a study of T cells in Graves' hyperthyroidism and ophthalmopathy (dated by TCRdb to between 2018 and 2021). Libraries were made using multiplex PCR. The reads were generated on an Illumina HiSeq 2000. TCR beta CDR3 regions were amplified from RNA transcripts. The TCR CDR3 was subjected to a first round of RT-PCR using the HTBI primer set and the Qiagen OneStep RT-PCR kit. TCRdb reran the public reads through fastp at Q25 and MiXCR, keeping productive beta chains. Rows with one shared CDR3 protein collapse into an entry with the most common genes and DNA. A total of roughly 500,000 distinct CDR3 sequences appear in this sample, approximately 16% of them only once. The top ten hold less than 30% of the sample. Sequencing input: blood. The receptors were sampled from a woman in her twenties or thirties with Graves' ophthalmopathy.

This clonotype was seen ten or more times. The chain couples TRBV28 to TRBJ2-3, with 7 bases matching TRBD1. The CDR3 is 14 residues long. The germline gives CDR1 MDHEN, CDR2 SYDVKM. V shed 7 bases and J 2 bases; nucleotides not matched to a gene: 6. The CDR3 region is CASIRGTITDTQYF. CDR3 DNA sequence: TGTGCCAGCATCAGGGGGACAATCACAGATACGCAGTATTTT. The entire variable domain, with the rest obtained from reference TRBV28 and TRBJ2-3, is as follows: DVKVTQSSRYLVKRTGEKVFLECVQDMDHENMFWYRQDPGLGLRLIYFSYDVKMKEKGDIPEGYSVSREKKERFSLILESASTNQTSMYLCASIRGTITDTQYFGPGTRLTVL.

The rearrangement uses TRBV20-1 and TRBJ2-7; a weak D match, TRBD1 (5 bases). V was trimmed by 0 bases and J by 0 bases, leaving 21 bases between them. This CDR3 region has 18 residues. Germline CDR1 is DFQATT and CDR2 is SNEGSKA (reference sequence). Here the CDR3 DNA reads TGCAGTGCTAGAGATCATCGTCGTGTGGACACGAGCTCCTACGAGCAGTACTTC. This codes for CSARDHRRVDTSSYEQYF.